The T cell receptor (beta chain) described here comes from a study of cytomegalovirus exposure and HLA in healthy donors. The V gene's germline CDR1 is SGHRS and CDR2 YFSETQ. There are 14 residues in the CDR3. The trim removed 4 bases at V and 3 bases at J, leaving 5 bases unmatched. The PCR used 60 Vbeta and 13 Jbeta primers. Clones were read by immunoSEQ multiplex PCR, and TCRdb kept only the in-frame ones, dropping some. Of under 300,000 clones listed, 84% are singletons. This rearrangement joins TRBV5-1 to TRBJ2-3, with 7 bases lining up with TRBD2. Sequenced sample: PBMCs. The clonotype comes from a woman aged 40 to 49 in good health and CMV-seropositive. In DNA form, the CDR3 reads TGCGCCAGCAGCATAAGGACTAGTACAGATACGCAGTATTTT. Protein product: CASSIRTSTDTQYF.